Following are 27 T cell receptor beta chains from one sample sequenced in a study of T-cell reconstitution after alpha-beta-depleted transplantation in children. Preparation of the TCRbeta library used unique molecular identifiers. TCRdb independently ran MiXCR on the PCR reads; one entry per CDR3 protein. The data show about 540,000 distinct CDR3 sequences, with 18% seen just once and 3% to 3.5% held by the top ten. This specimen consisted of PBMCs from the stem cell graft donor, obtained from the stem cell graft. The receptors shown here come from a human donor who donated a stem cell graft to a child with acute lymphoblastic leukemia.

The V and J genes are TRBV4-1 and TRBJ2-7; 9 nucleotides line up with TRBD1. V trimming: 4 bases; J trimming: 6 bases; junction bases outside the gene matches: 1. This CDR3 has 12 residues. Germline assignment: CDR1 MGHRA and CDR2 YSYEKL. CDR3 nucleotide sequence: TGCGCCAGCAGCCGGACAGGGGCCGAGCAGTACTTC. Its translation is CASSRTGAEQYF.

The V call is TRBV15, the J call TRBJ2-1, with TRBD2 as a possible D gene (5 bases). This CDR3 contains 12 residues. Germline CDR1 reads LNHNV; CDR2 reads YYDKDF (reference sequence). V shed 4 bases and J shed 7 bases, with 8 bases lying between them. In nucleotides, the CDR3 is TGTGCCACCAGCACGAGAGGGAATGAGCAGTTCTTC. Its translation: CATSTRGNEQFF.

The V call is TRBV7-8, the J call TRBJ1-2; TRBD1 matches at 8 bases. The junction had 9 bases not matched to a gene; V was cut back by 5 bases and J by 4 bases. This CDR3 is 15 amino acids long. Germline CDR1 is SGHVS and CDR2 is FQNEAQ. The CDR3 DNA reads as TGTGCCAGCAGCATAACCGACAGGGGCCCCTATGGCTACACCTTC. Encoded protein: CASSITDRGPYGYTF.

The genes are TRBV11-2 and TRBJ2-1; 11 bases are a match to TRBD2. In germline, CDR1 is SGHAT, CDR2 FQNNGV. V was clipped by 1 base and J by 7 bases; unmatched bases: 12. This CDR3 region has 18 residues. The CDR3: CASSLVLTSGSLGNEQFF. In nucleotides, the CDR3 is TGTGCCAGCAGCTTAGTATTAACTAGCGGGAGTTTGGGTAATGAGCAGTTCTTC.

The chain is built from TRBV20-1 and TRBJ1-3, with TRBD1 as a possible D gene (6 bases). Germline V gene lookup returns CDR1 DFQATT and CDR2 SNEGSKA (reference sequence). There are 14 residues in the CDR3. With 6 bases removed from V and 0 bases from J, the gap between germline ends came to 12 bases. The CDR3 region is CSAPDRTSGNTIYF. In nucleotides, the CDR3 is TGCAGTGCCCCCGACAGGACCTCTGGAAACACCATATATTTT.

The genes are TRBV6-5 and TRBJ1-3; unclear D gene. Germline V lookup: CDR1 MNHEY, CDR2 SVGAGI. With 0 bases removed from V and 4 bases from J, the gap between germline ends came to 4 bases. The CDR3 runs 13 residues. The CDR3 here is CASSYSRGNTIYF. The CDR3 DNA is TGTGCCAGCAGTTACTCGAGGGGAAACACCATATATTTT.

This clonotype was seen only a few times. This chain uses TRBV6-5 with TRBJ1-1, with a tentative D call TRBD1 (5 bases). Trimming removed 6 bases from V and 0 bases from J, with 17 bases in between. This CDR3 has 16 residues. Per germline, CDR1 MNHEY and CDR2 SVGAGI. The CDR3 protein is CASSYSLQVMNTEAFF. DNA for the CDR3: TGTGCCAGCAGCTACAGTTTACAGGTGATGAACACTGAAGCTTTCTTT.

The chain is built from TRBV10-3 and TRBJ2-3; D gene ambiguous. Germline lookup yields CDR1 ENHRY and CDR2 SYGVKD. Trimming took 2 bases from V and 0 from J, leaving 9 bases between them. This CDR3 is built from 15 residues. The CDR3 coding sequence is TGTGCCATCAGTGAGAGTCTTGCTAGCACAGATACGCAGTATTTT. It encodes CAISESLASTDTQYF.

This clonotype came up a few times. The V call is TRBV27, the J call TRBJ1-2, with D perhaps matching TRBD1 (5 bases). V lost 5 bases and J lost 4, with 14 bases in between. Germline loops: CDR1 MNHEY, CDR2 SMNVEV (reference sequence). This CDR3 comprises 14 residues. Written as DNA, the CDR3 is TGTGCCAGCAGTCCCCTGGGGCAGGTCTATGGCTACACCTTC. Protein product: CASSPLGQVYGYTF.

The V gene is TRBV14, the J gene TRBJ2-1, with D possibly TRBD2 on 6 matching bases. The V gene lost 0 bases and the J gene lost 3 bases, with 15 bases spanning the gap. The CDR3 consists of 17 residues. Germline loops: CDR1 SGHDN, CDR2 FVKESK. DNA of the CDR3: TGTGCCAGCAGCCAAGATCCGGGGGTCGGGATCTACAATGAGCAGTTCTTC. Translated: CASSQDPGVGIYNEQFF. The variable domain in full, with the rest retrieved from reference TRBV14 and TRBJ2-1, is EAGVTQFPSHSVIEKGQTVTLRCDPISGHDNLYWYRRVMGKEIKFLLHFVKESKQDESGMPNNRFLAERTGGTYSTLKVQPAELEDSGVYFCASSQDPGVGIYNEQFFGPGTRLTVL.

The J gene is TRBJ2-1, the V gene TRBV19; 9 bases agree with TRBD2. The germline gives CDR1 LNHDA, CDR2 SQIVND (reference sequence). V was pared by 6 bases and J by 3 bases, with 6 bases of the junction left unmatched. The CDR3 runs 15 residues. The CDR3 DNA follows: TGTGCCAGTAGATTAGCGGGAGATTTCTACAATGAGCAGTTCTTC. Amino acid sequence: CASRLAGDFYNEQFF.

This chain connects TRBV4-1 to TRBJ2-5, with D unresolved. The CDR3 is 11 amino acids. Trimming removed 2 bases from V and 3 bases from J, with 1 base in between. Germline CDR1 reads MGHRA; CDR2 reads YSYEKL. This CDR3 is CASSQKETQYF. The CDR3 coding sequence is TGCGCCAGCAGCCAAAAAGAGACCCAGTACTTC.

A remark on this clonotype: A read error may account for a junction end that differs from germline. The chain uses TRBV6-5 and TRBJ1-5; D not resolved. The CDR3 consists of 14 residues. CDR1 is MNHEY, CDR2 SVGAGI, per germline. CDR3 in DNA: TGTGCCAGCAGTTACACTAACTTCAATCAGCCCCATCATTTT. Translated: CASSYTNFNQPHHF.

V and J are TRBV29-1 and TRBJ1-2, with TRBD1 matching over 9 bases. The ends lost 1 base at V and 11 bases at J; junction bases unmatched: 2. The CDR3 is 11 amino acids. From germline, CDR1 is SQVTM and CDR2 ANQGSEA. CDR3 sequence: CSVEADRGYTF. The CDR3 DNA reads TGCAGCGTTGAAGCTGACAGGGGGTACACCTTC.

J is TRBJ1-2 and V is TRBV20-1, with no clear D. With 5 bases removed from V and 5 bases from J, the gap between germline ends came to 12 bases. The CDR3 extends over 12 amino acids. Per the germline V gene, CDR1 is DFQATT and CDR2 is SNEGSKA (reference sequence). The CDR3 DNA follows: TGCAGTGCTCCGAGAGCCTCTTATGGCTACACCTTC. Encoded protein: CSAPRASYGYTF.

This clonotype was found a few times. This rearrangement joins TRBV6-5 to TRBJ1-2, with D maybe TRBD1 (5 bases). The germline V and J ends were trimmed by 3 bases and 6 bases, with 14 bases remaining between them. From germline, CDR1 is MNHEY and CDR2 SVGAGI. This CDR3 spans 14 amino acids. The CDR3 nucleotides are TGTGCCAGCAGTTATAGTAGGGGCGGGGATGGCTACACCTTC. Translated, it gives CASSYSRGGDGYTF.

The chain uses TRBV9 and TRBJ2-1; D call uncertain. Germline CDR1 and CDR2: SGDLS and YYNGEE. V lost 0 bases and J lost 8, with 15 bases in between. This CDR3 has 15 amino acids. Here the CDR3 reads CASSVENSIWDEQFF. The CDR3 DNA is TGTGCCAGCAGCGTAGAAAACTCCATTTGGGATGAGCAGTTCTTC.

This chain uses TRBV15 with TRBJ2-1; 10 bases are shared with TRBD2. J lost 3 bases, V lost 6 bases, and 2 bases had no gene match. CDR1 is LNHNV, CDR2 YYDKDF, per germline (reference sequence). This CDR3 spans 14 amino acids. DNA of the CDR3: TGTGCCACCAGAGAGCGGGAGGGCTACAATGAGCAGTTCTTC. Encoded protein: CATREREGYNEQFF. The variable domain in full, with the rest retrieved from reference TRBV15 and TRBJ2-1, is DAMVIQNPRYQVTQFGKPVTLSCSQTLNHNVMYWYQQKSSQAPKLLFHYYDKDFNNEADTPDNFQSRRPNTSFCFLDIRSPGLGDTAMYLCATREREGYNEQFFGPGTRLTVL.

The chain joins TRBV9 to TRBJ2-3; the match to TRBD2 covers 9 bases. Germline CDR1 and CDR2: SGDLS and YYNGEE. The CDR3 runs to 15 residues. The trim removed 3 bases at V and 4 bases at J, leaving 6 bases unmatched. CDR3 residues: CASSATSGSPDTQYF. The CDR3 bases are TGTGCCAGCAGCGCGACTAGCGGATCCCCAGATACGCAGTATTTT.

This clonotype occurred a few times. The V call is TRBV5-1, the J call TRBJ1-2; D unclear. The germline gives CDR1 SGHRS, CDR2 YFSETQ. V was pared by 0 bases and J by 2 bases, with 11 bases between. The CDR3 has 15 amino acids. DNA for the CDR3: TGCGCCAGCAGCTTGGAAGGGAGAGGGAACTATGGCTACACCTTC. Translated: CASSLEGRGNYGYTF.

CDR3 in amino acids: CASSSDLRNTEAFF. CDR3 DNA sequence: TGTGCCAGCAGTTCGGACCTCAGGAACACTGAAGCTTTCTTT. The V gene is TRBV12-3 or TRBV12-4, the J gene TRBJ1-1; D is undetermined. The V end lost 4 bases, the J end lost 1 base, and 10 bases lay between the germline ends. The CDR3 loop spans 14 amino acids.

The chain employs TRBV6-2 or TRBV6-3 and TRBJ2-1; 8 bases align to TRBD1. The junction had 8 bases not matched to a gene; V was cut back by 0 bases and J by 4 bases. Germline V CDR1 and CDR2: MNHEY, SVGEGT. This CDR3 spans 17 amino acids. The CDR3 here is CASSYSSDRDDYNEQFF. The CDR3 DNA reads TGTGCCAGCAGTTACTCGTCGGACAGGGACGATTACAATGAGCAGTTCTTC.

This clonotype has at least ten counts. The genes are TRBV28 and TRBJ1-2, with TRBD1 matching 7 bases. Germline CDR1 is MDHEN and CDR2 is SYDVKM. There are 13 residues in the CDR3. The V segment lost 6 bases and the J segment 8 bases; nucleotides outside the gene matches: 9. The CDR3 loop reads CASRLTGVGGYTF. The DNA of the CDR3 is TGTGCCAGCAGGCTAACAGGGGTTGGAGGCTACACCTTC.

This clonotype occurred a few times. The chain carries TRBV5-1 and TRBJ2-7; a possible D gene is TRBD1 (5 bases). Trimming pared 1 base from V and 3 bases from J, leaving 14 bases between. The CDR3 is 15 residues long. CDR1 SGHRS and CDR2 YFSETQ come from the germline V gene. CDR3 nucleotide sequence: TGCGCCAGCAGCTTGCGCGCAGGGTCCTTCTACGAGCAGTACTTC. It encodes CASSLRAGSFYEQYF.

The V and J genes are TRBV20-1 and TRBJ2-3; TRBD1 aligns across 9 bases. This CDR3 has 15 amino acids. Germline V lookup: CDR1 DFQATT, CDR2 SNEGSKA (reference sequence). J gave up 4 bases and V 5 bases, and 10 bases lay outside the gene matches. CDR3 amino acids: CSAANTGQGADTQYF. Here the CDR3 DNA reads TGCAGTGCTGCAAACACGGGACAGGGAGCAGATACGCAGTATTTT.

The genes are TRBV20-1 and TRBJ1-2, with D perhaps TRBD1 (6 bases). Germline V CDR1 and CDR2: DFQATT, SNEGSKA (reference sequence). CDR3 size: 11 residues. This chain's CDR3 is CTATGNYGYTF. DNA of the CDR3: TGCACCGCCACAGGGAACTATGGCTACACCTTC.

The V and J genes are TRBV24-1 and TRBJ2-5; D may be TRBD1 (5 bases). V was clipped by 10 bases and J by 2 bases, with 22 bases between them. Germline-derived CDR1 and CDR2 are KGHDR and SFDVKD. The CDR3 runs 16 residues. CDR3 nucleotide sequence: TGTGCCACTCCGGACATAACGCGCCTGACTCAAGAGACCCAGTACTTC. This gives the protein CATPDITRLTQETQYF.